Following are 10 T cell receptor beta chains from one sample sequenced in a study of blood T cell repertoires in COVID-19. The protocol was immunoSEQ multiplex PCR, while the TCRdb copy is restricted to in-frame clones and leaves out a portion. The sample holds 450,000 or so clones, about 90% seen once. Sequenced input: PBMCs or T cells enriched from blood (not recorded which). The origin of the receptors is a man between 18 and 29 years old who had recovered from COVID-19.

This chain connects TRBV7-6 to TRBJ2-4; a possible D gene is TRBD1 (5 bases). Per the germline V gene, CDR1 is SGHVS and CDR2 is FNYEAQ. The germline V and J ends were trimmed by 11 bases and 3 bases, with 17 bases remaining between them. The CDR3 loop spans 14 amino acids. The CDR3 DNA sequence: TGTGCCGGTACTATCAGGGAAGACAAAAACATTCAGTACTTC. This translates into CAGTIREDKNIQYF. Full variable domain (missing parts from reference TRBV7-6 and TRBJ2-4): GAGVSQSPRYKVTKRGQDVALRCDPISGHVSLYWYRQALGQGPEFLTYFNYEAQQDKSGLPNDRFSAERPEGSISTLTIQRTEQRDSAMYRCAGTIREDKNIQYFGAGTRLSVL.

This sequence joins TRBV11-2 and TRBJ2-7, with TRBD1 identical over 8 bases. Germline V gene sequence: CDR1 SGHAT, CDR2 FQNNGV. The CDR3 length is 12 residues. J lost 4 bases, V lost 5 bases, and 1 base had no gene match. The CDR3 sequence: CASSGTGYEQYF. CDR3 DNA: TGTGCCAGCAGCGGGACAGGTTACGAGCAGTACTTC.

This chain uses TRBV19 with TRBJ1-4; 7 bases are a match to TRBD1. The J segment lost 4 bases and the V segment lost 6 bases, leaving 11 bases of the junction unmatched. The CDR3 runs to 16 residues. Germline V gene sequence: CDR1 LNHDA, CDR2 SQIVND (reference sequence). CDR3 in DNA: TGTGCCAGTAGCACGGGACGAAGACAGGGTAATGAAAAACTGTTTTTT. This codes for CASSTGRRQGNEKLFF.

The genes are TRBV11-3 and TRBJ2-1, with TRBD2 identical over 11 bases. Germline trimming cut 3 bases from V and 4 bases from J; bases unmatched to any gene: 5. The V gene's germline CDR1 is SGHNT and CDR2 YENEEA. The CDR3 has 16 amino acids. The CDR3 DNA sequence: TGTGCCAGCAGCTTCACCACTAGCGGGGGATACAATGAGCAGTTCTTC. This translates into CASSFTTSGGYNEQFF. The full variable domain, completed using reference TRBV11-3 and TRBJ2-1, is EAGVVQSPRYKIIEKKQPVAFWCNPISGHNTLYWYLQNLGQGPELLIRYENEEAVDDSQLPKDRFSAERLKGVDSTLKIQPAELGDSAVYLCASSFTTSGGYNEQFFGPGTRLTVL.

V is TRBV2 and J is TRBJ1-2; D is perhaps TRBD1 (6 bases). Germline V gives CDR1 SNHLY, CDR2 FYNNEI. The CDR3 length is 14 residues. V shed 2 bases and J shed 8 bases, with 15 bases lying between them. CDR3 region: CASSEFRGRGGYTF. DNA for the CDR3: TGTGCCAGCAGTGAATTCAGGGGAAGGGGCGGCTACACCTTC.

The chain joins TRBV18 to TRBJ1-2; weak D call: TRBD1 (5 bases). The V end lost 2 bases, the J end lost 6 bases, and 16 bases lay between the germline ends. This CDR3 region has 15 residues. Germline CDR1 KGHSH, CDR2 LQKENI. This chain's CDR3 is CASSPISGRVDGYTF. CDR3 coding DNA: TGTGCCAGCTCACCAATTAGCGGCAGGGTTGATGGCTACACCTTC. Using reference TRBV18 and TRBJ1-2 for the parts outside the CDR3, the full variable domain is NAGVMQNPRHLVRRRGQEARLRCSPMKGHSHVYWYRQLPEEGLKFMVYLQKENIIDESGMPKERFSAEFPKEGPSILRIQQVVRGDSAAYFCASSPISGRVDGYTFGSGTRLTVV.

This clone was detected only a few times. This chain joins TRBV11-2 and TRBJ1-2; D is possibly TRBD1 (6 bases). This CDR3 is 15 amino acids long. Between the trimmed V and J ends, which lost 0 bases and 5 bases, there was a span of 13 bases. Germline V CDR1 and CDR2: SGHAT, FQNNGV. The CDR3 here is CASSLEVGAGYGYTF. CDR3 DNA sequence: TGTGCCAGCAGCTTAGAGGTGGGGGCCGGGTATGGCTACACCTTC.

V and J are TRBV2 and TRBJ2-7; tentatively, D is TRBD1 (6 bases). Germline CDR1 is SNHLY and CDR2 is FYNNEI. Trimming removed 4 bases from V and 5 bases from J, with 18 bases in between. There are 15 residues in the CDR3. CDR3 in DNA: TGTGCCAGCAGTGCCCAGGGGCTAAGAATGGACGAGCAGTACTTC. Encoded protein: CASSAQGLRMDEQYF.

This chain uses TRBV6-5 with TRBJ1-5, with a tentative D call TRBD1 (5 bases). The CDR3 is made up of 14 amino acids. The germline CDR1 and CDR2 sequences are MNHEY and SVGAGI. Between the trimmed V and J ends, which lost 6 bases and 1 base, there was a span of 10 bases. The DNA of the CDR3 is TGTGCCAGCAGGGACATGGGGAGCAATCAGCCCCAGCATTTT. As protein: CASRDMGSNQPQHF.

The chain links TRBV10-3 to TRBJ1-1; 10 bases fit TRBD1. The CDR3 has 16 residues. Germline-derived CDR1 and CDR2 are ENHRY and SYGVKD. Unmatched junction bases numbered 14, after V lost 7 bases and J lost 6 bases. The CDR3 reads CAITPGQGTNTAEAFF. The CDR3 region has the DNA TGTGCCATCACCCCGGGACAGGGGACAAACACTGCTGAAGCTTTCTTT.